This T cell receptor (beta chain) is drawn from a study of CD8 T cells in ankylosing spondylitis. There are 14 residues in the CDR3. CDR1 is SGHAT and CDR2 is FQNNGV in the germline V gene. With 6 bases removed from V and 8 bases from J, the gap between germline ends came to 19 bases. Study-wide results and caveats: Blood of patients with ankylosing spondylitis appeared to be characterized by a TCR beta motif of about 8 highly homologous variants.

Using its own MiXCR run on the 5' RACE reads, TCRdb lists one record per CDR3 protein. The table shows some 450,000 distinct CDR3 sequences, with more than 15% occurring only once. In the case of this clonotype: Its antigen is not identified.

This clonotype was sampled from a male donor with ankylosing spondylitis. The sample consisted of blood, either unsorted or a sorted T cell fraction (not recorded which). This chain joins TRBV11-2 and TRBJ1-2; D may be TRBD1 (5 bases). CDR3 in DNA: TGTGCCAGCAGGACCCTCAGGGAAATGGGAGGCTACACCTTC. Amino acids: CASRTLREMGGYTF.